The source of this T cell receptor beta chain is a study of chemoradiotherapy in HPV16-positive cancers. Broader study findings: During treatment, candidate HPV-specific clones and E7-related motifs expanded in tumor. Only a couple of HPV16-positive patients supplied the functional HPV-specificity definition. Better recurrence-free survival went with HPV-responsive T-cell expansion in HPV16-positive patients.

A note on this clone: Its antigen is currently unknown.

Repeated repertoire sampling spanned the course of chemoradiotherapy. The data were produced by immunoSEQ multiplex PCR, yet TCRdb's version contains in-frame clones alone and is incomplete. The sample contains roughly 20,000 clones, around 84% of which appear only once. This CDR3 region has 13 residues. Per germline, CDR1 LNHDA and CDR2 SQIVND (reference sequence). J was trimmed by 4 bases and V by 7 bases; bases with no gene match: 5. The rearrangement links TRBV19 to TRBJ1-2; 8 bases align to TRBD1. The source is a human donor with HPV-associated anogenital cancer. This specimen consisted of blood, obtained from a patient who underwent chemoradiotherapy. CDR3 region: CASTTGEGYGYTF. The CDR3 DNA sequence: TGTGCCAGTACGACAGGGGAGGGCTATGGCTACACCTTC.